This T cell receptor (beta chain) originates from a study of cytomegalovirus exposure and HLA in healthy donors. V was clipped by 3 bases and J by 5 bases; unmatched bases: 3. CDR3 length: 13 residues. Germline-derived CDR1 and CDR2 are SGHTA and FQGNSA. The PCR made use of 60 Vbeta and 13 Jbeta primers. Sequenced by immunoSEQ multiplex PCR; TCRdb stores in-frame clones only, minus some. The repertoire consists of 210,000 or so clones, with 75% to 90% occurring once and the leading ten covering 0.9% to 1.1%. The gene calls are TRBV7-2 and TRBJ1-1; 7 bases are shared with TRBD1. The sample comprised PBMCs. This clonotype originated in a woman aged 18-29 years in good health and CMV-seronegative. The CDR3 sequence is CASSLSQGTEAFF. The CDR3 DNA reads as TGTGCCAGCAGCTTGTCACAGGGGACTGAAGCTTTCTTT. Drawing the rest from reference TRBV7-2 and TRBJ1-1, the complete variable domain is GAGVSQSPSNKVTEKGKDVELRCDPISGHTALYWYRQSLGQGLEFLIYFQGNSAPDKSGLPSDRFSAERTGGSVSTLTIQRTQQEDSAVYLCASSLSQGTEAFFGQGTRLTVV.